This TCR beta chain derives from a study of identical twins. Broader study findings: Instead of following the same donors, the conclusions were based on cross-sectional statistical analysis. Out-of-frame beta sequences exhibited a weaker degree of excess twin sharing. Zero-insertion analyses were open to partial confounding by invariant MAIT and iNKT cells.

The cDNA had a unique molecular identifier and a template-switch universal primer site. MiXCR, applied by TCRdb to the 5' RACE reads, yields one record per CDR3 protein. The sample contains around 140,000 distinct CDR3 sequences, 3% to 4% of which appear only once. This clonotype was detected many times. Antigen specificity is unknown. Deletions cut 5 bases from V and 10 bases from J, with 18 bases between. Germline V gene data show CDR1 as SGHVS and CDR2 as FQNEAQ. This CDR3 has 15 amino acids. The genes are TRBV7-8 and TRBJ1-6; D remains unclear. This receptor was obtained from a man younger than 30 in good health. The specimen sequenced was memory T cells sorted from blood. The CDR3 sequence: CASSPRERVRSPLHF. As DNA, the CDR3 is TGTGCCAGCAGCCCCCGGGAGAGGGTGAGGTCACCCCTCCACTTT. The whole variable domain, filled in from reference TRBV7-8 and TRBJ1-6, reads GAGVSQSPRYKVAKRGQDVALRCDPISGHVSLFWYQQALGQGPEFLTYFQNEAQLDKSGLPSDRFFAERPEGSVSTLKIQRTQQEDSAVYLCASSPRERVRSPLHFGNGTRLTVT.